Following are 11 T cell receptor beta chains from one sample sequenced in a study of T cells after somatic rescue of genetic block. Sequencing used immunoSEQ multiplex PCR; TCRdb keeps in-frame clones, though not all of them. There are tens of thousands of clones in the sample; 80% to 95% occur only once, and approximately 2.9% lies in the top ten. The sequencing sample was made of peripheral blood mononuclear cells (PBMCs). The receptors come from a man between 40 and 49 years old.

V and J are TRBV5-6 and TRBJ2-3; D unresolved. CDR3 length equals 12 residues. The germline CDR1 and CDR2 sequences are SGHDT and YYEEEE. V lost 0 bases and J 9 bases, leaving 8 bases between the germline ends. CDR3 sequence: CASSLGAETQYF. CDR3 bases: TGTGCCAGCAGCTTGGGCGCGGAAACGCAGTATTTT.

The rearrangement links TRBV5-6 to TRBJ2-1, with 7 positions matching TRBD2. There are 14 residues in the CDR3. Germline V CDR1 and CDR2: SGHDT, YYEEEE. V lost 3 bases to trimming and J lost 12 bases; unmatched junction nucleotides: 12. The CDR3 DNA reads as TGTGCCAGCAGCTGGGAGGGACTACGAGATGGGCAGTTCTTC. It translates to CASSWEGLRDGQFF.

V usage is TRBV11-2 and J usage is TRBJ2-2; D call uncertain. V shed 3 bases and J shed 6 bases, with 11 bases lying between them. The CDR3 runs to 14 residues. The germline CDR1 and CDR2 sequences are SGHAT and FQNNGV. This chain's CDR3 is CASSLAPRAGELFF. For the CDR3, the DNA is TGTGCCAGCAGCTTGGCCCCCCGGGCCGGGGAGCTGTTTTTT.

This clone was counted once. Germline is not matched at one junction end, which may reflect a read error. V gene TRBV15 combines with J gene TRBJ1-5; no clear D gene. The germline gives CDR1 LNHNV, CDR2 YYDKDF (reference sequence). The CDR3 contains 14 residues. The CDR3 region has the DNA TGTGCCACCAGCGGAGACGTTAGCAATCAGCCCCAGCATTTT. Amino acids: CATSGDVSNQPQHF.

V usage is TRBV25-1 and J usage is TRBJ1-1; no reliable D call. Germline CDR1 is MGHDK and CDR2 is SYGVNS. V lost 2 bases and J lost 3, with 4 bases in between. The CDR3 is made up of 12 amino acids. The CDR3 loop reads CASSETDTEAFF. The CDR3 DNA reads TGTGCCAGCAGTGAAACGGACACTGAAGCTTTCTTT.

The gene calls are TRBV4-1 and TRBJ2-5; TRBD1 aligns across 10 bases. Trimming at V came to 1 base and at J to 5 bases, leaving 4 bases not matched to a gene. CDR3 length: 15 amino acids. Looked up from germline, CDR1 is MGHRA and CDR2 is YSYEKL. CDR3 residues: CASSQGDRGLETQYF. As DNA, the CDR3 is TGCGCCAGCAGCCAAGGTGACAGGGGGCTCGAGACCCAGTACTTC.

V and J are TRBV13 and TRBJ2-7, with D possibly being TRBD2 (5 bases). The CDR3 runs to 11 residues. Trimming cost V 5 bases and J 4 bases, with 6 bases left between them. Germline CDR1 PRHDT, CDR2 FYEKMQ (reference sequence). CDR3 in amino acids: CASSGLYEQYF. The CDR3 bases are TGTGCCAGCAGCGGACTTTACGAGCAGTACTTC.

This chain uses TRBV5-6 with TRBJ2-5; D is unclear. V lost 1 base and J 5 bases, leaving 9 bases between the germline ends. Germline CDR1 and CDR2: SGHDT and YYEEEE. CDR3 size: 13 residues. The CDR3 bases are TGTGCCAGCAGCTTGAGTTCGGAGGAGACCCAGTACTTC. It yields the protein CASSLSSEETQYF.

The chain's CDR3 is CASSLAYEQFF. CDR3 bases: TGTGCCAGCAGCTTAGCTTATGAGCAGTTCTTC. The chain links TRBV11-2 to TRBJ2-1; D not resolved. The germline gives CDR1 SGHAT, CDR2 FQNNGV. Deletions cut 1 base from V and 8 bases from J, with 3 bases between. This CDR3 comprises 11 residues. Using reference TRBV11-2 and TRBJ2-1 for the parts outside the CDR3, the full variable domain is EAGVAQSPRYKIIEKRQSVAFWCNPISGHATLYWYQQILGQGPKLLIQFQNNGVVDDSQLPKDRFSAERLKGVDSTLKIQPAKLEDSAVYLCASSLAYEQFFGPGTRLTVL.

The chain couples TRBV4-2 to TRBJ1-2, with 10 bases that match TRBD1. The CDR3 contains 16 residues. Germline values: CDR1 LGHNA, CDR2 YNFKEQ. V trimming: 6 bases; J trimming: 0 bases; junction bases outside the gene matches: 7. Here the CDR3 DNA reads TGTGCCAGCAGACCAAGCGGACAGGGGGCTAACTATGGCTACACCTTC. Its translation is CASRPSGQGANYGYTF.

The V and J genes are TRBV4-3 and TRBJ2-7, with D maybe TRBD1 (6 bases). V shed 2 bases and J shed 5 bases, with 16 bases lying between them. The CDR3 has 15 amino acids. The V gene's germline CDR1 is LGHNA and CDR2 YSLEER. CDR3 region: CASSQNTGLSHEQYF. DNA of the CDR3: TGCGCCAGCAGCCAAAATACAGGGCTCTCTCACGAGCAGTACTTC.